This T cell receptor beta chain derives from a study of shared clonotypes between healthy human individuals. The CDR3 has 13 residues. Germline V gene sequence: CDR1 LNHDA, CDR2 SQIVND (reference sequence). J was trimmed by 2 bases and V by 8 bases; bases with no gene match: 6. Assay: immunoSEQ multiplex PCR; the TCRdb copy retains only in-frame clones and omits some. The sample has 2,100,000 or so clones, approximately 95% seen once. V and J are TRBV19 and TRBJ2-7; 7 nucleotides agree with TRBD1. The specimen was naive CD4+ T cells sorted from blood. As for subset: CD45RA+ positively selected. The TCR was taken from a man in his late teens or twenties in good health. In DNA form, the CDR3 reads TGTGCCAGTCGACAGGGAGCCACCTACGAGCAGTACTTC. Translation: CASRQGATYEQYF.